This T cell receptor beta chain is drawn from a study of metastatic and nonmetastatic thyroid tumors. Relative to its sample, this clone is medium-sized (0.01 to 0.1%). Using MiXCR, TCRdb re-called clones from the PCR reads. The profile shows around 13,000 clones, approximately 26% of them singletons. No treatment had been given to any patient before thyroid surgery. CDR1 and CDR2 (germline): DFQATT, SNEGSKA (reference sequence). The V and J ends lost 5 bases and 4 bases respectively, with 11 bases between them. There are 12 residues in the CDR3. The sequence was obtained from a male donor with papillary thyroid cancer or a benign thyroid nodule (not recorded which). Some clones in this sample may be carry-over from other donors' samples. The chain has TRBV20-1 and TRBJ1-2; D might be TRBD1 (6 bases). Sequencing was done on a sample of blood. In nucleotides, the CDR3 is TGCAGTGCTTACAGGGTTAGCTATGGCTACACCTTC. This translates into CSAYRVSYGYTF.